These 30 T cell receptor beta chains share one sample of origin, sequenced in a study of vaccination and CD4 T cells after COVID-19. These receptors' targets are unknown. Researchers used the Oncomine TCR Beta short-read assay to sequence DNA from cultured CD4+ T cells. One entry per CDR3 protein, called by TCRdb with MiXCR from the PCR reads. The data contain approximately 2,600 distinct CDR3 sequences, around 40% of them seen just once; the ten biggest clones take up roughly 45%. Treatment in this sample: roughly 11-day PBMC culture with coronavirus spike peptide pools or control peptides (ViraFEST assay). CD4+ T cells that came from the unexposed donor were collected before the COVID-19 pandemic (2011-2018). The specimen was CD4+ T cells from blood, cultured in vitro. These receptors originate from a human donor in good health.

The CDR3 here is CASSLNRGLYGYTF. In DNA, the CDR3 is TGTGCCAGCAGCTTGAACAGGGGGCTTTATGGCTACACCTTC. The rearrangement joins TRBV5-4 to TRBJ1-2, with 9 bases lining up with TRBD1. CDR1 and CDR2 from the germline V gene are SGHNT and YYREEE (reference sequence). The CDR3 covers 14 residues. V was clipped by 1 base and J by 5 bases; unmatched bases: 3.

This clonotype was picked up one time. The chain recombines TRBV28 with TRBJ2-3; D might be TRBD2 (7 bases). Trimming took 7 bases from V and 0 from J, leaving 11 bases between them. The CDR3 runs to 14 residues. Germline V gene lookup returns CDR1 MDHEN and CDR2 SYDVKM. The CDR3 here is CASKGRGSTDTQYF. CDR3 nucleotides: TGTGCCAGCAAAGGGAGGGGGAGCACAGATACGCAGTATTTT.

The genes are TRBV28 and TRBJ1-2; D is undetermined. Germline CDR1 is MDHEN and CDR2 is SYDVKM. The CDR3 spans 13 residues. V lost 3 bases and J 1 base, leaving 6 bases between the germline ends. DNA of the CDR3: TGTGCCAGCAGTTTGCAGGTTAACTATGGCTACACCTTC. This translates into CASSLQVNYGYTF.

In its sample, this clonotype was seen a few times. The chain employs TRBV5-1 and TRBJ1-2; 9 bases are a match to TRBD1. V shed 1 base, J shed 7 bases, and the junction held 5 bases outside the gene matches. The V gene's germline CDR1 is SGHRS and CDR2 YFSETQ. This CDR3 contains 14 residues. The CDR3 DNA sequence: TGCGCCAGCAGCTTGAGGACAGGGGTTGGTGGCTACACCTTC. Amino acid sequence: CASSLRTGVGGYTF.

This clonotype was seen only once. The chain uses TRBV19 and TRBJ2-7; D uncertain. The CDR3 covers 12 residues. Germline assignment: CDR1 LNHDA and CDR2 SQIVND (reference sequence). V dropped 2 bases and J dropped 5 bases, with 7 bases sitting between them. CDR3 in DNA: TGTGCCAGTAGTATATCCACGAACGAGCAGTACTTC. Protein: CASSISTNEQYF. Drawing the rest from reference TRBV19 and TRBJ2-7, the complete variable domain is DGGITQSPKYLFRKEGQNVTLSCEQNLNHDAMYWYRQDPGQGLRLIYYSQIVNDFQKGDIAEGYSVSREKKESFPLTVTSAQKNPTAFYLCASSISTNEQYFGPGTRLTVT.

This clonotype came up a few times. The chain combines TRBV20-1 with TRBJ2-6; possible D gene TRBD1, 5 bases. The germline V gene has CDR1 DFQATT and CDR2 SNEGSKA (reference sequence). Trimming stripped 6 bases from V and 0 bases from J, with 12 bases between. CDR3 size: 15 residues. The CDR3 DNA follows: TGCAGTGCCGCTGGGGCTTACTCTGGGGCCAACGTCCTGACTTTC. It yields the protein CSAAGAYSGANVLTF.

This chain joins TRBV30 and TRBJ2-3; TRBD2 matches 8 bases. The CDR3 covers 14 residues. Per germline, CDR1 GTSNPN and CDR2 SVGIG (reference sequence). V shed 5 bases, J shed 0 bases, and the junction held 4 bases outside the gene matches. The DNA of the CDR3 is TGTGCCTGGGAGCGGGGGCCCAGCACAGATACGCAGTATTTT. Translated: CAWERGPSTDTQYF. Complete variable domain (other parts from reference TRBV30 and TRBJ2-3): SQTIHQWPATLVQPVGSPLSLECTVEGTSNPNLYWYRQAAGRGLQLLFYSVGIGQISSEVPQNLSASRPQDRQFILSSKKLLLSDSGFYLCAWERGPSTDTQYFGPGTRLTVL.

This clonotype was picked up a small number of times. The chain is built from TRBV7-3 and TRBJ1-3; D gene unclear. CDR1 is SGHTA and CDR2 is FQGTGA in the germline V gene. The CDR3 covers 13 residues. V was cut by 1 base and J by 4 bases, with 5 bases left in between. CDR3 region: CASSLNEGNTIYF. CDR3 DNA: TGTGCCAGCAGCTTAAACGAAGGAAACACCATATATTTT.

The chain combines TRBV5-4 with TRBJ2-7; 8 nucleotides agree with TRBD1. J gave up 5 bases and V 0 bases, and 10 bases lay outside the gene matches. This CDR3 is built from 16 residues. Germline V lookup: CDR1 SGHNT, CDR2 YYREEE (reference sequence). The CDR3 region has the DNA TGTGCCAGCAGCTTGGACCCCCCCGACAGGGGTGACGAGCAGTACTTC. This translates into CASSLDPPDRGDEQYF. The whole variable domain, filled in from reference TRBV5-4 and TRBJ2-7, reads ETGVTQSPTHLIKTRGQQVTLRCSSQSGHNTVSWYQQALGQGPQFIFQYYREEENGRGNFPPRFSGLQFPNYSSELNVNALELDDSALYLCASSLDPPDRGDEQYFGPGTRLTVT.

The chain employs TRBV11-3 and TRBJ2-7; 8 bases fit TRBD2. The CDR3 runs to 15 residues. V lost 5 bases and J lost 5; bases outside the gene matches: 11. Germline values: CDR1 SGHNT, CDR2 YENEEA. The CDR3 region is CASSPKAGVNDEQYF. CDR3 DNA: TGTGCCAGCAGCCCGAAAGCGGGAGTTAACGACGAGCAGTACTTC.

The CDR3 sequence is CSARPPGQGSETQYF. The CDR3 bases are TGCAGTGCTAGACCTCCTGGACAGGGGTCAGAGACCCAGTACTTC. The chain joins TRBV20-1 to TRBJ2-5; TRBD1 matches 9 bases. The V gene's germline CDR1 is DFQATT and CDR2 SNEGSKA (reference sequence). The J segment lost 4 bases and the V segment lost 2 bases, leaving 8 bases of the junction unmatched. The CDR3 is made up of 15 amino acids.

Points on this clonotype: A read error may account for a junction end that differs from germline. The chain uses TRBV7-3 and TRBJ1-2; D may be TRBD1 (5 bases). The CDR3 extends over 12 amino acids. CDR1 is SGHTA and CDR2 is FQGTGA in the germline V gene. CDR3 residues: CTSSLEGFGYTF. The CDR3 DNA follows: TGTACCAGCAGCTTAGAGGGGTTCGGCTACACCTTC. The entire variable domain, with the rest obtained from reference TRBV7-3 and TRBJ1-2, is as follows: GAGVSQTPSNKVTEKGKYVELRCDPISGHTALYWYRQSLGQGPEFLIYFQGTGAADDSGLPNDRFFAVRPEGSVSTLKIQRTERGDSAVYLCTSSLEGFGYTFGSGTRLTVV.

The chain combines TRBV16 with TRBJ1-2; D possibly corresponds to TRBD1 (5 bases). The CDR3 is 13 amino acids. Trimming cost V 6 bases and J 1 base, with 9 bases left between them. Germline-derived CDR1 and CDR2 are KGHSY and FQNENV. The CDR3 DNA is TGTGCCAGCAGTCACGACAGTAACTATGGCTACACCTTC. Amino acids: CASSHDSNYGYTF.

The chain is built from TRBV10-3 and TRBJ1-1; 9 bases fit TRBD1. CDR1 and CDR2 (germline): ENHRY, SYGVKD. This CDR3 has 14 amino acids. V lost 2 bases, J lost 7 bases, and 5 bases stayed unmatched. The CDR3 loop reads CAISENRGLGEAFF. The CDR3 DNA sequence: TGTGCCATCAGTGAGAACAGGGGGCTTGGTGAAGCTTTCTTT.

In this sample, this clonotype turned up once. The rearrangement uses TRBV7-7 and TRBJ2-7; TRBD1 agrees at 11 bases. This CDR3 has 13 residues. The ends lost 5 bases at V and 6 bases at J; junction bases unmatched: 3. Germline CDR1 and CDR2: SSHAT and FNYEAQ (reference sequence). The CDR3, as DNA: TGTGCCAGCAGCATGGACAGGGGGCTCGAGCAGTACTTC. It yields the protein CASSMDRGLEQYF.

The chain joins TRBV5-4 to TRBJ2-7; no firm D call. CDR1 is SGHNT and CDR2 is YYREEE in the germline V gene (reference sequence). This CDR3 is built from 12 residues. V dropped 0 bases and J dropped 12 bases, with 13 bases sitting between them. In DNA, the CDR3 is TGTGCCAGCAGCTTGGCCAAAGGCGGATTGTACTTC. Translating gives CASSLAKGGLYF.

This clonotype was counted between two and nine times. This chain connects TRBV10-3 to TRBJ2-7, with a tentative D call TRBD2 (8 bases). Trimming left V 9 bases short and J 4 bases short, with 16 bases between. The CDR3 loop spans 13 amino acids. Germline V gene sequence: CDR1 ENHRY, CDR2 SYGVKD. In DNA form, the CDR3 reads TGTGCCATACAGGGGACTAGTGGGTACGAGCAGTACTTC. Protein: CAIQGTSGYEQYF.

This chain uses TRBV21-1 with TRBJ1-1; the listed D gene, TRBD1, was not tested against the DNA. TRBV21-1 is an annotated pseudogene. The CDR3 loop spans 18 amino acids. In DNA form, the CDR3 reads TGTGCCAGCAGCGTTCGACAGGGAAGGGGGCGAATGAACACTGAAGCTTTCTTT. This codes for CASSVRQGRGRMNTEAFF.

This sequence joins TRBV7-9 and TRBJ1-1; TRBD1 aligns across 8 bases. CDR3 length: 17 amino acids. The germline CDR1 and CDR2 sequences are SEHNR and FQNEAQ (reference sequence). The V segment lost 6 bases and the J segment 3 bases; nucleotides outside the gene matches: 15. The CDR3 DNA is TGTGCCAGCAGTCAAGGACAGGGAAGGGGGTCTTACACTGAAGCTTTCTTT. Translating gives CASSQGQGRGSYTEAFF.

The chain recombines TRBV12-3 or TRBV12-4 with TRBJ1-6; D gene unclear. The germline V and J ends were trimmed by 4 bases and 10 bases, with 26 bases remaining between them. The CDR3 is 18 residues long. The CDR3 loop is CASSSVAGGRVQRSPLHF. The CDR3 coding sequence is TGTGCCAGCAGTTCGGTCGCGGGTGGAAGGGTCCAGAGATCACCCCTCCACTTT.

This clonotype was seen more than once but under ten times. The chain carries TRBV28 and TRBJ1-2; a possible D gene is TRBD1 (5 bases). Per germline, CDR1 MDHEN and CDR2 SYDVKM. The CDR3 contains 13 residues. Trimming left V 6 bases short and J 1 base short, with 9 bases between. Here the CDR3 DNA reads TGTGCCAGCAGCATACAGGTTAACTATGGCTACACCTTC. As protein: CASSIQVNYGYTF.

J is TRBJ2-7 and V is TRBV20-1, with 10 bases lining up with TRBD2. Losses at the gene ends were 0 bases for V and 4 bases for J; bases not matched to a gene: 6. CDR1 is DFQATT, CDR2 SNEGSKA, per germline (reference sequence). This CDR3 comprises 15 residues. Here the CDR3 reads CSARDTGTSVYEQYF. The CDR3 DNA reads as TGCAGTGCTAGAGATACTGGGACTAGCGTTTACGAGCAGTACTTC.

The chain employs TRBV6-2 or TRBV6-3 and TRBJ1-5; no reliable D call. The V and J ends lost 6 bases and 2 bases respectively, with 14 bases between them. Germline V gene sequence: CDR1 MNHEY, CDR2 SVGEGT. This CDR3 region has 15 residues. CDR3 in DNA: TGTGCCAGCAGCATTCGACCGACTGGCAATCAGCCCCAGCATTTT. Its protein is CASSIRPTGNQPQHF.

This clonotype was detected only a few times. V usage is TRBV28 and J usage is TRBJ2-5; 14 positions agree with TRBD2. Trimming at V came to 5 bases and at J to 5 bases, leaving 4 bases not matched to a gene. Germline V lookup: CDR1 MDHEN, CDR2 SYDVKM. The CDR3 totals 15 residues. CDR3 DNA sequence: TGTGCCAGCAGTCCTGGGACTAGCGGGAGTGAGACCCAGTACTTC. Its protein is CASSPGTSGSETQYF.

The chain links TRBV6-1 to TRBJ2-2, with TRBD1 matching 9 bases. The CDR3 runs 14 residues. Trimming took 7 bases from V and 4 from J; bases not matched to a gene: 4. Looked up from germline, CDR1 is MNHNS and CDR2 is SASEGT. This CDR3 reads CASKETGGTGELFF. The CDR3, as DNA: TGTGCCAGCAAGGAGACAGGGGGCACCGGGGAGCTGTTTTTT.

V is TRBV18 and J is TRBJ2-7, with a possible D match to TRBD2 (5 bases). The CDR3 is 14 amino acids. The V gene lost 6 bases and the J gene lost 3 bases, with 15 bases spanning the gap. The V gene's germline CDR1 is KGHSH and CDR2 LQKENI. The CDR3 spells CASSPLESGYEQYF. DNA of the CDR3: TGTGCCAGCTCTCCTCTAGAGAGCGGCTACGAGCAGTACTTC.

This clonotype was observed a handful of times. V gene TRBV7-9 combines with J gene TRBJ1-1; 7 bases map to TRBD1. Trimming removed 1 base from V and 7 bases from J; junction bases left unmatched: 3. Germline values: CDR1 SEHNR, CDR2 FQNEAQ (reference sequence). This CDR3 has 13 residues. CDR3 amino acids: CASSLGGTVEAFF. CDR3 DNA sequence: TGTGCCAGCAGCTTAGGTGGGACAGTTGAAGCTTTCTTT.

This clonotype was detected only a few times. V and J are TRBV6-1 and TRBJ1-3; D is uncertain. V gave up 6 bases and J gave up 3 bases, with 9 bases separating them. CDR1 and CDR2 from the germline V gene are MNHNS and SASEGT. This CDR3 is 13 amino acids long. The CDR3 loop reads CASSPSVGNTIYF. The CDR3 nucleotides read TGTGCCAGCAGCCCTTCGGTTGGAAACACCATATATTTT.

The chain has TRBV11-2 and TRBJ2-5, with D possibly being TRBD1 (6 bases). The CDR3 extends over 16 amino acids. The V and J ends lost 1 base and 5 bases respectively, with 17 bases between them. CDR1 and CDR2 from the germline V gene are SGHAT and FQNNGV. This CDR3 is CASSLVGLATGETQYF. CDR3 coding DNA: TGTGCCAGCAGCTTAGTGGGGCTAGCCACAGGGGAGACCCAGTACTTC.

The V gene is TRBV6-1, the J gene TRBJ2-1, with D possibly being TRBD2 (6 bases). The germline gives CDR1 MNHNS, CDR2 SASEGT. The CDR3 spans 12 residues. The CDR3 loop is CACSRRGDEQFF. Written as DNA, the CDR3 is TGTGCTTGCTCCCGGAGGGGCGATGAGCAGTTCTTC.